Listed here are 20 T cell receptor beta chains from one sample, sequenced in a study of patients and donors after allogeneic stem cell transplantation. One entry per CDR3 protein results from TCRdb running MiXCR on the RT-PCR reads. Here the sample spans about 40,000 distinct CDR3 sequences, 25% to 40% being singletons. Sequencing was done on a sample of blood, either unsorted or a sorted T cell fraction (not recorded which). The receptors shown here come from a human donor who was either an allogeneic HSCT recipient or a stem cell or donor lymphocyte infusion donor (not recorded which). It is not recorded whose cells these are; they may come from a transplant donor.

This chain uses TRBV19 with TRBJ1-5; 7 nucleotides align to TRBD1. This CDR3 comprises 15 residues. Trimming took 4 bases from V and 2 from J; bases not matched to a gene: 5. Germline lookup yields CDR1 LNHDA and CDR2 SQIVND (reference sequence). CDR3 in DNA: TGTGCCAGTAGTAAGCAGGGGGTAGGCAATCAGCCCCAGCATTTT. Translating gives CASSKQGVGNQPQHF.

This clonotype occurred many times. The chain joins TRBV29-1 to TRBJ1-1; D is uncertain. Germline V lookup: CDR1 SQVTM, CDR2 ANQGSEA. CDR3 size: 14 residues. The V end was cut by 1 base, the J end by 0 bases, with 9 bases between. CDR3 in amino acids: CSVEAPGMNTEAFF. The DNA of the CDR3 is TGCAGCGTTGAAGCTCCGGGAATGAACACTGAAGCTTTCTTT.

The table lists this clonotype with many counts. The V and J genes are TRBV12-3 or TRBV12-4 and TRBJ1-2, with no clear D. Between the trimmed V and J ends, which lost 5 bases and 5 bases, there was a span of 12 bases. This CDR3 contains 13 residues. In DNA form, the CDR3 reads TGTGCCAGCAGTCCCCGGACGGGTTATGGCTACACCTTC. Translation gives CASSPRTGYGYTF.

This clonotype was seen repeatedly, ten times or more. The chain couples TRBV10-2 to TRBJ1-6; D uncertain. Germline lookup yields CDR1 WSHSY and CDR2 SAAADI. The CDR3 has 14 residues. Trimming pared 8 bases from V and 4 bases from J, leaving 12 bases between. The CDR3 region is CASGRTVYNSPLHF. The CDR3 DNA follows: TGCGCCAGCGGCCGGACGGTATATAATTCACCCCTCCACTTT.

The V call is TRBV28, the J call TRBJ2-5, with 10 bases aligning to TRBD1. This CDR3 contains 19 residues. The V gene's germline CDR1 is MDHEN and CDR2 SYDVKM. The J segment lost 0 bases and the V segment lost 5 bases, leaving 15 bases of the junction unmatched. Here the CDR3 DNA reads TGTGCCAGCAGTGGGACAGGGGACTTTAAAAGACTGTACCAAGAGACCCAGTACTTC. Amino acids: CASSGTGDFKRLYQETQYF.

This clonotype has ten or more counts. The V gene is TRBV3-1, the J gene TRBJ1-2, with TRBD1 matching over 8 bases. V was pared by 3 bases and J by 3 bases, with 6 bases of the junction left unmatched. The CDR3 is made up of 15 amino acids. Germline V lookup: CDR1 LGHDT, CDR2 YNNKEL (reference sequence). As DNA, the CDR3 is TGTGCCAGCAGCCATCTGGACAGGGTACACTATGGCTACACCTTC. This sequence encodes CASSHLDRVHYGYTF.

This rearrangement joins TRBV7-6 to TRBJ2-7; D gene ambiguous. The V end lost 1 base, the J end lost 3 bases, and 7 bases lay between the germline ends. Germline V gives CDR1 SGHVS, CDR2 FNYEAQ. The CDR3 is 13 residues long. DNA for the CDR3: TGTGCCAGCAGCTTAGGGACCTACTACGAGCAGTACTTC. This encodes CASSLGTYYEQYF.

Only a few counts were recorded for this clonotype. The V call is TRBV7-6, the J call TRBJ1-4; tentative D call: TRBD1 (5 bases). The CDR3 extends over 15 amino acids. Germline-derived CDR1 and CDR2 are SGHVS and FNYEAQ. Trimming shortened V by 3 bases and J by 5 bases, and 13 bases separated the two germline ends. The CDR3 region is CASSFSQGPNEKLFF. CDR3 DNA: TGTGCCAGCAGCTTCAGCCAGGGCCCAAATGAAAAACTGTTTTTT. The whole variable domain, remainder taken from reference TRBV7-6 and TRBJ1-4, is GAGVSQSPRYKVTKRGQDVALRCDPISGHVSLYWYRQALGQGPEFLTYFNYEAQQDKSGLPNDRFSAERPEGSISTLTIQRTEQRDSAMYRCASSFSQGPNEKLFFGSGTQLSVL.

This clonotype was counted a few times. V is TRBV29-1 and J is TRBJ2-1, with a possible D match to TRBD2 (6 bases). The CDR3 totals 16 residues. V was cut by 6 bases and J by 0 bases, with 18 bases left in between. Germline CDR1 reads SQVTM; CDR2 reads ANQGSEA. The CDR3 DNA reads TGCAGCGTCGGTTACCAACTAGCCCTCTCCTACAATGAGCAGTTCTTC. It translates to CSVGYQLALSYNEQFF.

The J gene is TRBJ2-1, the V gene TRBV2; D gene ambiguous. Looked up from germline, CDR1 is SNHLY and CDR2 is FYNNEI. This CDR3 region has 12 residues. The V gene lost 10 bases and the J gene lost 4 bases, with 11 bases spanning the gap. The CDR3 here is CATSTLYNEQFF. DNA for the CDR3: TGTGCCACCTCGACTTTATACAATGAGCAGTTCTTC.

The chain is built from TRBV11-1 and TRBJ2-1; 8 bases align to TRBD2. Germline CDR1 SGHAT, CDR2 FQDESV (reference sequence). After removal of 1 base from V and 8 bases from J, the junction contained 13 bases not matched to a gene. This CDR3 is 17 amino acids long. The CDR3 is CASSLVFARREVDEQFF. Written as DNA, the CDR3 is TGTGCCAGCAGCTTAGTCTTCGCCCGGCGGGAGGTCGATGAGCAGTTCTTC.

This clonotype was found a few times. V gene TRBV20-1 combines with J gene TRBJ2-7, with unresolved D. The germline gives CDR1 DFQATT, CDR2 SNEGSKA (reference sequence). The V end lost 2 bases, the J end lost 2 bases, and 4 bases lay between the germline ends. The CDR3 is 11 amino acids. In DNA form, the CDR3 reads TGCAGTGCTAGACTAGCCTACGAGCAGTACTTC. Translating gives CSARLAYEQYF.

This clonotype was detected only a few times. The V and J genes are TRBV10-3 and TRBJ1-1, with D perhaps matching TRBD1 (6 bases). The germline gives CDR1 ENHRY, CDR2 SYGVKD. This CDR3 has 14 amino acids. Trimming took off 5 bases at V and 0 bases at J, with 10 bases between the two ends. The CDR3 nucleotides are TGTGCCATCAGTTGGACAGTTTTGAACACTGAAGCTTTCTTT. This encodes CAISWTVLNTEAFF.

This clonotype was seen many times. This chain links TRBV12-3 or TRBV12-4 with TRBJ1-5, with 7 bases aligning to TRBD1. Losses at the gene ends were 3 bases for V and 2 bases for J; bases not matched to a gene: 4. This CDR3 has 15 residues. DNA of the CDR3: TGTGCCAGCAGTTTTGGGACAGTGGGCAATCAGCCCCAGCATTTT. Protein sequence: CASSFGTVGNQPQHF.

Points on this clonotype: One end of the junction fails to match germline, which may point to a read error. This sequence joins TRBV6-2 or TRBV6-3 and TRBJ1-1; D is ambiguous. CDR1 is MNHEY, CDR2 SVGEGT, per germline. The CDR3 covers 15 residues. CDR3 protein: CASSWLGRTNTEAFF. For the CDR3, the DNA is TGTGCCAGCAGTTGGCTAGGGCGGACGAACACCGAAGCTTTCTTT.

The rearrangement links TRBV6-5 to TRBJ2-2; tentative D call: TRBD2 (6 bases). Germline lookup yields CDR1 MNHEY and CDR2 SVGAGI. The V end lost 6 bases, the J end lost 7 bases, and 9 bases lay between the germline ends. The CDR3 sequence is 12 residues long. DNA of the CDR3: TGTGCCAGCAGCTACGGGGGCGGGGAGCTGTTTTTT. This sequence encodes CASSYGGGELFF.

This clonotype was picked up a small number of times. The chain combines TRBV10-3 with TRBJ1-2; TRBD1 might be the D (5 bases). CDR3 length equals 17 residues. V shed 0 bases and J shed 2 bases, with 16 bases lying between them. Germline V gives CDR1 ENHRY, CDR2 SYGVKD. CDR3 DNA: TGTGCCATCAGTGAGTCCTCGGGACCCGTGCTGAACTATGGCTACACCTTC. It codes for CAISESSGPVLNYGYTF.

The chain employs TRBV20-1 and TRBJ1-4; D gene ambiguous. V was cut by 5 bases and J by 5 bases, with 27 bases left in between. Germline V lookup: CDR1 DFQATT, CDR2 SNEGSKA (reference sequence). This CDR3 has 18 residues. This CDR3 reads CSASFNRARRQDNEKLFF. CDR3 nucleotides: TGCAGTGCTTCATTCAATCGGGCTAGGAGACAAGACAATGAAAAACTGTTTTTT.

This clonotype has a handful of counts. This chain joins TRBV9 and TRBJ2-4; D is ambiguous. CDR1 and CDR2 (germline): SGDLS, YYNGEE. Trimming pared 0 bases from V and 6 bases from J, leaving 7 bases between. CDR3 length equals 13 residues. The CDR3 bases are TGTGCCAGCAGCGTAGATCTAGGAAACATTCAGTACTTC. Translated, it gives CASSVDLGNIQYF. Combining the CDR3 with reference TRBV9 and TRBJ2-4 gives the whole variable domain DSGVTQTPKHLITATGQRVTLRCSPRSGDLSVYWYQQSLDQGLQFLIQYYNGEERAKGNILERFSAQQFPDLHSELNLSSLELGDSALYFCASSVDLGNIQYFGAGTRLSVL.

In its sample, this clonotype was seen a few times. This sequence joins TRBV5-1 and TRBJ1-1; the D gene is possibly TRBD1 (5 bases). V shed 1 base and J shed 1 base, with 8 bases lying between them. The CDR3 length is 14 residues. From germline, CDR1 is SGHRS and CDR2 YFSETQ. The CDR3 DNA reads as TGCGCCAGCAGCTTGAAGGACACGAACACTGAAGCTTTCTTT. Translation gives CASSLKDTNTEAFF.